Reported below is one T cell receptor (beta chain). What it recognizes is unknown. The junction had 8 bases not matched to a gene; V was cut back by 4 bases and J by 7 bases. Germline CDR1 reads MNHEY; CDR2 reads SVGAGI. The length of the CDR3 is 15 residues. The data were obtained in a study of cytomegalovirus exposure and HLA in healthy donors. Study information: The approximately 120 validation repertoires, a later analysis reported, used the same platform as the 550 to 700 repertoires from the first cohort. Overall study results and limits: Specific recognition of CMV antigens was confirmed in vitro for a few chains (all CMV-associated). Rare TCR sequences predominated, though certain public TCRs were found in many donors.

Some clones are missing from TCRdb's copy, which holds only in-frame ones; the method was immunoSEQ multiplex PCR. This table has 160,000 or so clones, about 82% appearing once. This sequence originates from a man under 40 in good health and CMV-seropositive. The rearrangement joins TRBV6-5 to TRBJ2-1; 9 bases agree with TRBD2. Input material: PBMCs. CDR3 nucleotide sequence: TGTGCCAGCAGTTTGCGGGGGGGCACGGGAAATGAGCAGTTCTTC. This gives the protein CASSLRGGTGNEQFF.